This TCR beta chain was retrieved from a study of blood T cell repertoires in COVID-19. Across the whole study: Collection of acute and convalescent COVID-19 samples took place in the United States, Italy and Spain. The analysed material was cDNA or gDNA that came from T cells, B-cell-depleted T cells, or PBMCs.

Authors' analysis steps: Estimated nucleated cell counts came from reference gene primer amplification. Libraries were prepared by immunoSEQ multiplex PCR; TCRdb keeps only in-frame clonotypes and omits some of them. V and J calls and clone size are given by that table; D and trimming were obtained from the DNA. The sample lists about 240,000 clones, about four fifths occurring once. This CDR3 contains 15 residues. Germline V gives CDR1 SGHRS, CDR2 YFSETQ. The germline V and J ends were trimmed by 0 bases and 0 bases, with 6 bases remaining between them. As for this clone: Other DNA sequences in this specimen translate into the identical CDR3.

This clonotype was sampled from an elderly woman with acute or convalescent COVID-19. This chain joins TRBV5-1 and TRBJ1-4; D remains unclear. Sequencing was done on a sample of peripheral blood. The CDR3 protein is CASSLVGATNEKLFF. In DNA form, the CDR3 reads TGCGCCAGCAGCTTGGTCGGAGCAACTAATGAAAAACTGTTTTTT.